Shown below are 15 T cell receptor beta chains from a single sample sequenced in a study of beta chain features in type 1 diabetes. The entirety of the isolated RNA underwent reverse transcription, so expressed TCRB transcripts were sequenced. The protocol was immunoSEQ multiplex PCR, while the TCRdb copy is restricted to in-frame clones and leaves out a portion. The sample has 200,000 to 250,000 clones; more than 15% are singletons. These receptors have no known antigen. Overall study findings and caveats: TCRB CDR3 length was moderately but significantly reduced in all four CD4+ subsets of Type 1 diabetes patients.

The source material was naive CD4+ T cells from blood. These receptor sequences come from a man in his thirties or forties with type 1 diabetes.

CDR3 amino acids: CASSAGDGGSGANVLTF. CDR3 coding DNA: TGTGCCAGCAGCGCGGGGGACGGAGGATCAGGGGCCAACGTCCTGACTTTC. V is TRBV9 and J is TRBJ2-6; weak D call: TRBD2 (6 bases). Germline values: CDR1 SGDLS, CDR2 YYNGEE. V was clipped by 3 bases and J by 4 bases, with 17 bases between them. CDR3 length: 17 amino acids.

Regarding this clone: The sample holds other DNA sequences that translate to the same CDR3. This chain links TRBV29-1 with TRBJ1-1, with D possibly TRBD1 on 5 matching bases. Trimming pared 4 bases from V and 0 bases from J, leaving 9 bases between. CDR3 size: 13 residues. In germline, CDR1 is SQVTM, CDR2 ANQGSEA. CDR3 residues: CSVAGRLNTEAFF. The CDR3 region has the DNA TGCAGCGTTGCGGGACGCCTGAACACTGAAGCTTTCTTT.

This clone showed up just a few times. The chain carries TRBV27 and TRBJ2-5; 7 positions match TRBD1. J lost 5 bases, V lost 0 bases, and 6 bases had no gene match. CDR1 and CDR2 from the germline V gene are MNHEY and SMNVEV (reference sequence). The CDR3 contains 15 residues. The CDR3 nucleotides are TGTGCCAGCAGTTTATCAGGGGGCAGCTATGAGACCCAGTACTTC. Encoded protein: CASSLSGGSYETQYF.

The chain employs TRBV30 and TRBJ2-1; D remains ambiguous. The CDR3 is made up of 14 amino acids. Trimming removed 1 base from V and 5 bases from J, with 12 bases in between. Germline loops: CDR1 GTSNPN, CDR2 SVGIG (reference sequence). The CDR3 DNA is TGTGCCTGGAGTGGATCTTATGCACACAATGAGCAGTTCTTC. Residues: CAWSGSYAHNEQFF.

This clone was picked up a small number of times. The chain couples TRBV5-1 to TRBJ2-1; D is possibly TRBD1 (6 bases). Germline CDR1 and CDR2: SGHRS and YFSETQ. The CDR3 loop spans 16 amino acids. Between the trimmed V and J ends, which lost 0 bases and 7 bases, there was a span of 17 bases. CDR3 sequence: CASSLAARGTWNEQFF. CDR3 nucleotide sequence: TGCGCCAGCAGCTTGGCGGCCAGGGGTACGTGGAATGAGCAGTTCTTC.

This clone was detected a few times. The V and J genes are TRBV6-4 and TRBJ2-3; D is unresolved. The CDR3 totals 14 residues. The ends were cut back, 6 bases at V and 1 base at J, with 11 bases in the middle. The germline V gene has CDR1 MRHNA and CDR2 SNTAGT. CDR3: CASRRMVGTDTQYF. The CDR3 coding sequence is TGTGCCAGCAGAAGGATGGTTGGCACAGATACGCAGTATTTT.

The chain is built from TRBV10-3 and TRBJ2-6, with 8 positions matching TRBD1. V dropped 4 bases and J dropped 2; count of bases not matched to a gene: 7. This CDR3 spans 17 amino acids. Germline loops: CDR1 ENHRY, CDR2 SYGVKD. This chain's CDR3 is CAISGGETGAGANVLTF. The CDR3 DNA reads TGTGCCATCAGTGGGGGAGAGACAGGGGCTGGGGCCAACGTCCTGACTTTC.

This clone showed up just a few times. The CDR3 here is CASTPDSNTGELFF. CDR3 in DNA: TGTGCCAGCACCCCGGACTCGAACACCGGGGAGCTGTTTTTT. The V gene is TRBV2, the J gene TRBJ2-2; D perhaps matches TRBD2 (5 bases). The germline CDR1 and CDR2 sequences are SNHLY and FYNNEI. Between the trimmed V and J ends, which lost 7 bases and 0 bases, there was a span of 9 bases. The CDR3 is 14 residues long.

The gene calls are TRBV18 and TRBJ2-4, with 8 bases identical to TRBD1. This CDR3 comprises 16 residues. Germline CDR1 KGHSH, CDR2 LQKENI. J lost 0 bases, V lost 3 bases, and 4 bases had no gene match. The CDR3 sequence: CASSPDRDLAKNIQYF. As DNA, the CDR3 is TGTGCCAGCTCACCGGACAGGGACCTAGCCAAAAACATTCAGTACTTC. Full variable domain (missing parts from reference TRBV18 and TRBJ2-4): NAGVMQNPRHLVRRRGQEARLRCSPMKGHSHVYWYRQLPEEGLKFMVYLQKENIIDESGMPKERFSAEFPKEGPSILRIQQVVRGDSAAYFCASSPDRDLAKNIQYFGAGTRLSVL.

This clone turned up a few times. Different DNA sequences within this sample yield the same CDR3. The chain employs TRBV25-1 and TRBJ2-7; 10 bases fit TRBD1. The CDR3 sequence is 13 residues long. Germline V gene sequence: CDR1 MGHDK, CDR2 SYGVNS. Unmatched junction bases numbered 3, after V lost 4 bases and J lost 6 bases. The CDR3 region has the DNA TGTGCCAGCAGTGGACAGGGGGCGGGCGAGCAGTACTTC. Protein: CASSGQGAGEQYF.

The rearrangement joins TRBV9 to TRBJ2-1; a weak D match, TRBD1 (5 bases). Germline V gene lookup returns CDR1 SGDLS and CDR2 YYNGEE. The length of the CDR3 is 16 residues. Trimming took 0 bases from V and 0 from J, leaving 10 bases between them. The CDR3 region has the DNA TGTGCCAGCAGCGTAGCAGTGGACAACTCCTACAATGAGCAGTTCTTC. Encoded protein: CASSVAVDNSYNEQFF.

The chain uses TRBV19 and TRBJ2-1, with D hard to call. This CDR3 contains 13 residues. V was pared by 0 bases and J by 8 bases, with 8 bases between. Germline CDR1 is LNHDA and CDR2 is SQIVND (reference sequence). Here the CDR3 reads CASSIDRTDEQFF. The CDR3, as DNA: TGTGCCAGTAGTATAGACAGAACGGATGAGCAGTTCTTC. Full variable domain (outside the CDR3, taken from reference TRBV19 and TRBJ2-1): DGGITQSPKYLFRKEGQNVTLSCEQNLNHDAMYWYRQDPGQGLRLIYYSQIVNDFQKGDIAEGYSVSREKKESFPLTVTSAQKNPTAFYLCASSIDRTDEQFFGPGTRLTVL.

A few counts support this clone. The chain employs TRBV29-1 and TRBJ1-1; 7 nucleotides match TRBD1. V shed 2 bases and J 0 bases; nucleotides not matched to a gene: 3. Germline assignment: CDR1 SQVTM and CDR2 ANQGSEA. CDR3 size: 14 residues. Here the CDR3 reads CSVEYRGLNTEAFF. CDR3 coding DNA: TGCAGCGTTGAATACAGGGGACTGAACACTGAAGCTTTCTTT. Together with reference TRBV29-1 and TRBJ1-1, the CDR3 gives the full variable domain: SAVISQKPSRDICQRGTSLTIQCQVDSQVTMMFWYRQQPGQSLTLIATANQGSEATYESGFVIDKFPISRPNLTFSTLTVSNMSPEDSSIYLCSVEYRGLNTEAFFGQGTRLTVV.

V gene TRBV2 combines with J gene TRBJ2-3, with D possibly matching TRBD2 (6 bases). Looked up from germline, CDR1 is SNHLY and CDR2 is FYNNEI. This CDR3 has 12 amino acids. Trimming shortened V by 8 bases and J by 5 bases, and 11 bases separated the two germline ends. CDR3 protein: CASRYGGDTQYF. The CDR3 bases are TGTGCCAGCCGCTACGGGGGAGATACGCAGTATTTT.

The sample holds a few counts of this clone. V gene TRBV29-1 combines with J gene TRBJ2-6; D unclear. The CDR3 has 12 amino acids. V was shortened by 3 bases and J by 8 bases, with 8 bases between the two germline ends. Germline lookup yields CDR1 SQVTM and CDR2 ANQGSEA. The CDR3 DNA reads as TGCAGCGTTGAGACAAGGCCCAACGTCCTGACTTTC. Translating gives CSVETRPNVLTF.